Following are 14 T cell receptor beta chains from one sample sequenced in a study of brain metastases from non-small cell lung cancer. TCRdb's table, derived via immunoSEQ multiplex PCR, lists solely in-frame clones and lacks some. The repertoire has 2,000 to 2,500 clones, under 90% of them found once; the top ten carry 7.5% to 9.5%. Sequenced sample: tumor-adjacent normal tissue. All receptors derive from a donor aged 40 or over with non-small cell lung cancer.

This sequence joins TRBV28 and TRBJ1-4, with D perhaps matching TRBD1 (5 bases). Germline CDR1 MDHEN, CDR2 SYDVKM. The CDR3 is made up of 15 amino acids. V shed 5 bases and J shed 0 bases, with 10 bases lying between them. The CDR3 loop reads CASSLTRATNEKLFF. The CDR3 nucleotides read TGTGCCAGCAGTCTAACCAGGGCAACTAATGAAAAACTGTTTTTT.

CDR3 protein: CASGRDKGTSIAGELFF. CDR3 coding DNA: TGTGCCAGCGGTAGGGACAAGGGGACCTCGATCGCCGGGGAGCTGTTTTTT. The genes are TRBV7-9 and TRBJ2-2, with D maybe TRBD1 (6 bases). Germline assignment: CDR1 SEHNR and CDR2 FQNEAQ (reference sequence). The V end was cut by 8 bases, the J end by 6 bases, with 25 bases between. This CDR3 has 17 amino acids.

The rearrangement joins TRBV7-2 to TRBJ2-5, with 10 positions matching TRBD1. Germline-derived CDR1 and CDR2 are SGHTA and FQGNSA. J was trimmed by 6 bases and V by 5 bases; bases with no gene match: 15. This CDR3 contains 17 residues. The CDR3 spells CASSPPSGTGVTKTQYF. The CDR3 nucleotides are TGTGCCAGCAGCCCCCCAAGTGGGACAGGGGTGACGAAGACCCAGTACTTC. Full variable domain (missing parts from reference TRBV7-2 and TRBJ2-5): GAGVSQSPSNKVTEKGKDVELRCDPISGHTALYWYRQSLGQGLEFLIYFQGNSAPDKSGLPSDRFSAERTGGSVSTLTIQRTQQEDSAVYLCASSPPSGTGVTKTQYFGPGTRLLVL.

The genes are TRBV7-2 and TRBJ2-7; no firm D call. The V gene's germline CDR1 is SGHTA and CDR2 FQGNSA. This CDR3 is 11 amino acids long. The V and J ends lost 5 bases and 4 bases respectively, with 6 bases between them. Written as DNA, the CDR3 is TGTGCCAGCAGCACCGCGTACGAGCAGTACTTC. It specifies CASSTAYEQYF. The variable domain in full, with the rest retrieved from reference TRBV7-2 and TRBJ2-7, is GAGVSQSPSNKVTEKGKDVELRCDPISGHTALYWYRQSLGQGLEFLIYFQGNSAPDKSGLPSDRFSAERTGGSVSTLTIQRTQQEDSAVYLCASSTAYEQYFGPGTRLTVT.

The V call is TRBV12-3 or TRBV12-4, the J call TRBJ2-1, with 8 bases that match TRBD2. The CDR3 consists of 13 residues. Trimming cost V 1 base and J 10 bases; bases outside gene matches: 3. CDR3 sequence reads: CASSLGGGWEQFF. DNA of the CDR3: TGTGCCAGCAGTTTAGGCGGGGGGTGGGAGCAGTTCTTC.

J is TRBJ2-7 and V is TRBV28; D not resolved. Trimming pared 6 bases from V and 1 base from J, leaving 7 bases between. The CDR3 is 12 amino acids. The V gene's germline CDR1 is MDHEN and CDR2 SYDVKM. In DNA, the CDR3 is TGTGCCAGCAGGTCCCTATCCTACGAGCAGTACTTC. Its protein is CASRSLSYEQYF.

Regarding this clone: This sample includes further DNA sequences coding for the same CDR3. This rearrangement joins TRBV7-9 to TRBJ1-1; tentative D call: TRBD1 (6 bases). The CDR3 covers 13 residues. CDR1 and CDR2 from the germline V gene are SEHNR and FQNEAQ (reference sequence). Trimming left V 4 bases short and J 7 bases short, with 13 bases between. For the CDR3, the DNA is TGTGCCAGCAGCTCCATACAAGGGGGTGAAGCTTTCTTT. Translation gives CASSSIQGGEAFF. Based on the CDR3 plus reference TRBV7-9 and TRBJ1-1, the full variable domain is DTGVSQNPRHKITKRGQNVTFRCDPISEHNRLYWYRQTLGQGPEFLTYFQNEAQLEKSRLLSDRFSAERPKGSFSTLEIQRTEQGDSAMYLCASSSIQGGEAFFGQGTRLTVV.

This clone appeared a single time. This chain's CDR3 is CASSGESRNTIYF. CDR3 nucleotides: TGTGCCAGCTCAGGCGAGTCTAGAAACACCATATATTTT. The chain employs TRBV18 and TRBJ1-3, with D uncertain. V was shortened by 5 bases and J by 5 bases, with 10 bases between the two germline ends. Per germline, CDR1 KGHSH and CDR2 LQKENI. The CDR3 is 13 amino acids.

CDR3 loop: CASGPDYQETQYF. In DNA form, the CDR3 reads TGTGCTAGTGGCCCGGACTATCAAGAGACCCAGTACTTC. The chain is built from TRBV12-5 and TRBJ2-5, with D possibly being TRBD2 (6 bases). Trimming removed 6 bases at V and 2 bases at J, with 10 bases between. The CDR3 spans 13 residues. Germline V gene data show CDR1 as LGHNT and CDR2 as FRNRAP.

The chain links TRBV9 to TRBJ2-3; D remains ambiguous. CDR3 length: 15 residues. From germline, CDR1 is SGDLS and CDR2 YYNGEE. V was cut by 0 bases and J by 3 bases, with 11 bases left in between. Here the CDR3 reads CASSVVPQWTDTQYF. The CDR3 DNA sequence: TGTGCCAGCAGCGTAGTGCCCCAATGGACAGATACGCAGTATTTT.

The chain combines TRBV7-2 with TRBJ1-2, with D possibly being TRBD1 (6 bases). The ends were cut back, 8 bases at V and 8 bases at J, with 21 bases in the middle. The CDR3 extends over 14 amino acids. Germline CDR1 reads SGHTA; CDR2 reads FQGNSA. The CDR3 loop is CASGGGRTLEGYTF. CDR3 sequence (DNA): TGTGCCAGCGGAGGGGGACGGACACTCGAAGGCTACACCTTC.

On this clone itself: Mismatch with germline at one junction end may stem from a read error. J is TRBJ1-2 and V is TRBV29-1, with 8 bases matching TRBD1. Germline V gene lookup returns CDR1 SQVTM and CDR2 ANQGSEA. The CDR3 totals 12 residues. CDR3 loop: CSIEETGVGYTF. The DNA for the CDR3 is TGCAGCATTGAAGAGACAGGGGTCGGCTACACCTTC.

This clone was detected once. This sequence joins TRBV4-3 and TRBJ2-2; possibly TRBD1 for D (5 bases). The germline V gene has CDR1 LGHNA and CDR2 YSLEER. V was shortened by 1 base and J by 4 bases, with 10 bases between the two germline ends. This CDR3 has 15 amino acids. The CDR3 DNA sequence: TGCGCCAGCAGCCAAGCGGTAACAGGCACCGGGGAGCTGTTTTTT. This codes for CASSQAVTGTGELFF.

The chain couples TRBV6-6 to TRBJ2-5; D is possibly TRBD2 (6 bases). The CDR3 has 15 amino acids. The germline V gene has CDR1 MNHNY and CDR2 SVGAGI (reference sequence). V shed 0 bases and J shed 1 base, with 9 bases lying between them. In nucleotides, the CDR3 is TGTGCCAGCAGTTACTCCGGGGGTACCCAAGAGACCCAGTACTTC. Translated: CASSYSGGTQETQYF.